This paragraph covers one TCR beta chain sequence. Its antigen is unidentified. Clones were read by immunoSEQ multiplex PCR, and TCRdb kept only the in-frame ones, dropping some. The profile shows about 46,000 clones, approximately 95% of them singletons. CDR1 and CDR2 from the germline V gene are SGDLS and YYNGEE. This CDR3 region has 14 residues. Trimming took off 0 bases at V and 7 bases at J, with 14 bases between the two ends. The sample belongs to a study of graft-versus-host responses after intestinal transplantation. General study results and limits: Allografts of patients with graft-donor T cell macrochimerism showed high graft-versus-host to host-versus-graft clone ratios. Among recipient marrow samples, GvH clones were found; some appeared first in ileum or blood.

The source material was PBMCs, sampled 750 to 800 days after a first intestinal transplant, on the day of a second. The sequence was obtained from a human patient who received an intestinal transplant, so some T cells may come from the graft donor. V is TRBV9 and J is TRBJ2-7; D ambiguous. This CDR3 reads CASSVEGLGEEQYF. As DNA, the CDR3 is TGTGCCAGCAGCGTAGAAGGCCTAGGCGAAGAGCAGTACTTC.